The 13 T cell receptor beta chains presented below share a single source sample, sequenced in a study of blood T cell repertoires in COVID-19. Sequenced by immunoSEQ multiplex PCR; TCRdb stores in-frame clones only, minus some. The table has roughly 95,000 clones, roughly 82% seen once; the top ten hold 18%. The sample taken for sequencing was peripheral blood. The receptor set was obtained from a man older than 75 with acute or convalescent COVID-19.

The chain couples TRBV28 to TRBJ1-2, with D unclear. The CDR3 sequence is 13 residues long. Germline assignment: CDR1 MDHEN and CDR2 SYDVKM. Trimming stripped 6 bases from V and 1 base from J, with 9 bases between. CDR3 amino acids: CASRDQDNYGYTF. The CDR3 DNA follows: TGTGCCAGCAGGGATCAGGATAACTATGGCTACACCTTC.

V is TRBV27 and J is TRBJ2-2, with unresolved D. The V end lost 3 bases, the J end lost 1 base, and 12 bases lay between the germline ends. This CDR3 has 16 amino acids. CDR1 is MNHEY, CDR2 SMNVEV, per germline (reference sequence). The CDR3 is CASSFRGPENTGELFF. CDR3 coding DNA: TGTGCCAGCAGTTTCCGAGGCCCAGAGAACACCGGGGAGCTGTTTTTT.

This clone was detected only a few times. The V gene is TRBV7-6, the J gene TRBJ2-5; 12 bases are shared with TRBD2. The length of the CDR3 is 16 residues. The germline V gene encodes CDR1 SGHVS and CDR2 FNYEAQ. Losses at the gene ends were 4 bases for V and 2 bases for J; bases not matched to a gene: 5. CDR3 in amino acids: CASSSTGLAGQETQYF. CDR3 nucleotide sequence: TGTGCCAGCAGCTCCACTGGACTAGCGGGACAAGAGACCCAGTACTTC.

With respect to this clone: Other DNA sequences from this sample encode an identical CDR3 as well. This rearrangement joins TRBV7-2 to TRBJ1-5; D is uncertain. Between the trimmed V and J ends, which lost 1 base and 4 bases, there was a span of 5 bases. The CDR3 is made up of 13 amino acids. Germline V gives CDR1 SGHTA, CDR2 FQGNSA. The CDR3 nucleotides are TGTGCCAGCAGCTTAGGTCGGAATCAGCCCCAGCATTTT. Residues: CASSLGRNQPQHF.

The gene calls are TRBV21-1 and TRBJ2-2; the table calls TRBD2, which could not be checked here. TRBV21-1 is deemed a pseudogene. The CDR3 extends over 16 amino acids. CDR3 residues: CASSLEAQCYTGELFF. Written as DNA, the CDR3 is TGTGCCAGCAGCCTAGAGGCGCAGTGCTACACCGGGGAGCTGTTTTTT.

The rearrangement links TRBV27 to TRBJ2-4; 13 bases map to TRBD2. This CDR3 contains 20 residues. The germline V gene has CDR1 MNHEY and CDR2 SMNVEV (reference sequence). The V segment lost 1 base and the J segment 1 base; nucleotides outside the gene matches: 10. This CDR3 reads CASSLWAGTSGDPAKNIQYF. As DNA, the CDR3 is TGTGCCAGCAGTTTATGGGCCGGGACTAGCGGGGACCCGGCCAAAAACATTCAGTACTTC.

The chain carries TRBV9 and TRBJ2-3; 12 bases fit TRBD2. The CDR3 consists of 15 residues. J gave up 9 bases and V 2 bases, and 7 bases lay outside the gene matches. Germline V lookup: CDR1 SGDLS, CDR2 YYNGEE. The CDR3 DNA reads TGTGCCAGCAGCGTTGCTAGCGGGAGGGCCGCCACGCAGTATTTT. Translation: CASSVASGRAATQYF.

This rearrangement joins TRBV10-3 to TRBJ2-6; 10 bases line up with TRBD1. This CDR3 is 18 amino acids long. J was trimmed by 4 bases and V by 6 bases; bases with no gene match: 12. Germline V gives CDR1 ENHRY, CDR2 SYGVKD. The CDR3 DNA sequence: TGTGCCATCAGAATCGGTCCGACAGGGGGCGCGGGGGCCAACGTCCTGACTTTC. Protein product: CAIRIGPTGGAGANVLTF.

The genes are TRBV28 and TRBJ2-7, with 9 nucleotides matching TRBD1. V lost 6 bases, J lost 2 bases, and 11 bases stayed unmatched. The length of the CDR3 is 16 residues. Germline loops: CDR1 MDHEN, CDR2 SYDVKM. This CDR3 is CASRGSDRGYPYEQYF. CDR3 DNA: TGTGCCAGCAGGGGTTCAGACAGGGGGTATCCCTACGAGCAGTACTTC.

In the case of this clone: This sample also contains other DNA sequences that code for the same CDR3. CDR3 protein: CASSLPGLNTEAFF. CDR3 DNA sequence: TGTGCCAGCAGCCTCCCAGGTCTGAACACTGAAGCTTTCTTT. This rearrangement joins TRBV14 to TRBJ1-1; D not resolved. Germline CDR1 and CDR2: SGHDN and FVKESK. Trimming cost V 4 bases and J 0 bases, with 9 bases left between them. The CDR3 is 14 residues long.

The rearrangement links TRBV7-2 to TRBJ2-3, with TRBD2 matching 10 bases. CDR1 and CDR2 from the germline V gene are SGHTA and FQGNSA. CDR3 length: 16 residues. V trimming: 4 bases; J trimming: 0 bases; junction bases outside the gene matches: 4. The CDR3 nucleotides are TGTGCCAGCAGCTCTTGGACTAGCGGAAGCACAGATACGCAGTATTTT. This codes for CASSSWTSGSTDTQYF.

This chain links TRBV25-1 with TRBJ1-6; D is unclear. Looked up from germline, CDR1 is MGHDK and CDR2 is SYGVNS. The CDR3 is 12 residues long. Trimming stripped 8 bases from V and 6 bases from J, with 8 bases between. This chain's CDR3 is CASAYSNSPLHF. As DNA, the CDR3 is TGTGCCAGCGCTTACAGTAATTCACCCCTCCACTTT.

The sample holds one count of this clone. The rearrangement uses TRBV5-4 and TRBJ2-7; 10 bases align to TRBD2. J lost 0 bases, V lost 4 bases, and 10 bases had no gene match. CDR3 length equals 17 residues. CDR1 SGHNT and CDR2 YYREEE come from the germline V gene (reference sequence). The CDR3 DNA is TGTGCCAGCAGCCCCTTTGCTAGCGGGGGAAGCTCCTACGAGCAGTACTTC. Amino acid sequence: CASSPFASGGSSYEQYF. The whole variable domain, remainder taken from reference TRBV5-4 and TRBJ2-7, is ETGVTQSPTHLIKTRGQQVTLRCSSQSGHNTVSWYQQALGQGPQFIFQYYREEENGRGNFPPRFSGLQFPNYSSELNVNALELDDSALYLCASSPFASGGSSYEQYFGPGTRLTVT.